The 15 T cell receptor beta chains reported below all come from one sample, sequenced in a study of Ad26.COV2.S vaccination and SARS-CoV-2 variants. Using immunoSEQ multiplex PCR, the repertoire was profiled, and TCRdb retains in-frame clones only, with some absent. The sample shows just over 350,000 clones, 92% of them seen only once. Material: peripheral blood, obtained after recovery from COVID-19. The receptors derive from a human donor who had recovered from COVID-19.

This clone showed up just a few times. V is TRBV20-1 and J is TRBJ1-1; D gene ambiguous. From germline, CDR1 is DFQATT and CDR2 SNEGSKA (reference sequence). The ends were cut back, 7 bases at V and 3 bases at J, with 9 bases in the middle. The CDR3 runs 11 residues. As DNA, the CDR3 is TGCAGTGTCAGGAGCGACACTGAAGCTTTCTTT. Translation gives CSVRSDTEAFF.

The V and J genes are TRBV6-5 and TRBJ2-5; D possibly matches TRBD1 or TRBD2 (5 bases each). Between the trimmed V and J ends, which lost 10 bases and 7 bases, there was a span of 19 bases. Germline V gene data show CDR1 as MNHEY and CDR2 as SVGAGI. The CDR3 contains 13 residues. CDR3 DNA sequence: TGTGCCACCACCCGGGCCCTTGGGGGGACCCAGTACTTC. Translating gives CATTRALGGTQYF.

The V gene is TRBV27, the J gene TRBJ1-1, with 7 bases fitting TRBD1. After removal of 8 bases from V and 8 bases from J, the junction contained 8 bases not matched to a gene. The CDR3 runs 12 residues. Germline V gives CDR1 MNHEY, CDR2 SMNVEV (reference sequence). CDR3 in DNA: TGTGCCAGCCACAAGACAGGGACCGAAGCTTTCTTT. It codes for CASHKTGTEAFF.

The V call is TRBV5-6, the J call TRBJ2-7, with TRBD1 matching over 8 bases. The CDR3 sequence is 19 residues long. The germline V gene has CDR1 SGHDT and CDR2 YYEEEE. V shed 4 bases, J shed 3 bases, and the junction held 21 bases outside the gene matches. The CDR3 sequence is CASSQGQGMLVDLHYEQYF. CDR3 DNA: TGTGCCAGCAGCCAAGGACAGGGTATGCTTGTCGACCTACACTACGAGCAGTACTTC.

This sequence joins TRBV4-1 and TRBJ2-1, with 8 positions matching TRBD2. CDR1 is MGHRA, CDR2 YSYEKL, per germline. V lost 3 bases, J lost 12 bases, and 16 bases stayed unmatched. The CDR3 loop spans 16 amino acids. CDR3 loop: CASSQPLGGEWMGQFF. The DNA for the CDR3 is TGCGCCAGCAGCCAGCCACTCGGGGGGGAGTGGATGGGGCAGTTCTTC.

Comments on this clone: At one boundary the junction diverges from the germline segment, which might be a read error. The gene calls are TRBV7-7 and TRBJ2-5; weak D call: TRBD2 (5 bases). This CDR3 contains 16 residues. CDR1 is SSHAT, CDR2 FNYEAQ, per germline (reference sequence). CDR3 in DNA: TGTGCTAGCAGCTTAGAGCCGGGGATTGGTTCGGAGACCCAGTACTTC. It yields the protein CASSLEPGIGSETQYF.

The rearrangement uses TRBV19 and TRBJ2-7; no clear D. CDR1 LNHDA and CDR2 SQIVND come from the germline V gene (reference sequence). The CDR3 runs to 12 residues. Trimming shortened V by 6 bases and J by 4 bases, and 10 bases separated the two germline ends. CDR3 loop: CASRVGWYEQYF. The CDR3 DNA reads TGTGCCAGTAGGGTCGGTTGGTACGAGCAGTACTTC. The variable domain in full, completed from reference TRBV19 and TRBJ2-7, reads DGGITQSPKYLFRKEGQNVTLSCEQNLNHDAMYWYRQDPGQGLRLIYYSQIVNDFQKGDIAEGYSVSREKKESFPLTVTSAQKNPTAFYLCASRVGWYEQYFGPGTRLTVT.

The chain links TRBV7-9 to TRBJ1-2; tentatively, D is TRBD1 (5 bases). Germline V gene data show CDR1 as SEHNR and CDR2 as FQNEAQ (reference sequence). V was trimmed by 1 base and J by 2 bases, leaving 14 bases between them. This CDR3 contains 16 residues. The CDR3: CASSLGEKEGNYGYTF. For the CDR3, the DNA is TGTGCCAGCAGCTTAGGTGAAAAGGAGGGGAACTATGGCTACACCTTC.

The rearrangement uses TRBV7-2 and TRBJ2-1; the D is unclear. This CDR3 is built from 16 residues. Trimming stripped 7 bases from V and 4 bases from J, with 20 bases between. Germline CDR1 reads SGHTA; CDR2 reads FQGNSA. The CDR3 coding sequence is TGTGCCAGCACCCTAAGAGGTGGGTCTTCATACAATGAGCAGTTCTTC. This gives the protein CASTLRGGSSYNEQFF.

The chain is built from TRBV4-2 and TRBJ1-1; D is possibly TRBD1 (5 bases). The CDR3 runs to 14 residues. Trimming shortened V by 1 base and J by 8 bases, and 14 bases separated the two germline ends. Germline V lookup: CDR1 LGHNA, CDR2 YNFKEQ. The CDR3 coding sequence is TGTGCCAGCAGCCAAGTCGTTCGGGGGACCGAAGCTTTCTTT. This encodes CASSQVVRGTEAFF.

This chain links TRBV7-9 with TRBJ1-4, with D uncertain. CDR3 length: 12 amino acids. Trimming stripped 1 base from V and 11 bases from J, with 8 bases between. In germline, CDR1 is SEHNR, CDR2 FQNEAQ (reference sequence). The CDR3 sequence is CASSLDVRKLFF. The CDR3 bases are TGTGCCAGCAGCTTAGATGTCAGGAAACTGTTTTTT.

The CDR3 loop reads CASSLAGTGSNQPQHF. The DNA of the CDR3 is TGTGCCAGCAGCTTAGCCGGGACAGGGTCGAATCAGCCCCAGCATTTT. This rearrangement joins TRBV7-9 to TRBJ1-5; 9 nucleotides agree with TRBD1. The ends lost 0 bases at V and 4 bases at J; junction bases unmatched: 4. The CDR3 loop spans 16 amino acids. Germline V gene data show CDR1 as SEHNR and CDR2 as FQNEAQ (reference sequence).

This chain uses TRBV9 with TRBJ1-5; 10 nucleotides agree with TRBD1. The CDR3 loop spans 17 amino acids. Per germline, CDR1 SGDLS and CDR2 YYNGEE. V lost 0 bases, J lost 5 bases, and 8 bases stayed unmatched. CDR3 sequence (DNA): TGTGCCAGCAGCGTAGGGGGGACAGGGGCCCTTGATCAGCCCCAGCATTTT. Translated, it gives CASSVGGTGALDQPQHF.

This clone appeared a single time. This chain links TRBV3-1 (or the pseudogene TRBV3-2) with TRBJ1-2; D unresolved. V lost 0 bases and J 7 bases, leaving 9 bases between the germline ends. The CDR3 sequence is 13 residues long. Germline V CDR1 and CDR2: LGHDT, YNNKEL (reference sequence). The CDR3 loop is CASSQEERSGYTF. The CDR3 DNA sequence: TGTGCCAGCAGCCAAGAGGAACGCTCTGGCTACACCTTC.

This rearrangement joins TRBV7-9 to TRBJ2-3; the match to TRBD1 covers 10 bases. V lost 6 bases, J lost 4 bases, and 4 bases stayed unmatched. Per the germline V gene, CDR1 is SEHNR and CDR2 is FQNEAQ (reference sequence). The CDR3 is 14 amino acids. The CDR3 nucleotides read TGTGCCAGCAGTAACGGACAGGGGGCAGATACGCAGTATTTT. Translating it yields CASSNGQGADTQYF.